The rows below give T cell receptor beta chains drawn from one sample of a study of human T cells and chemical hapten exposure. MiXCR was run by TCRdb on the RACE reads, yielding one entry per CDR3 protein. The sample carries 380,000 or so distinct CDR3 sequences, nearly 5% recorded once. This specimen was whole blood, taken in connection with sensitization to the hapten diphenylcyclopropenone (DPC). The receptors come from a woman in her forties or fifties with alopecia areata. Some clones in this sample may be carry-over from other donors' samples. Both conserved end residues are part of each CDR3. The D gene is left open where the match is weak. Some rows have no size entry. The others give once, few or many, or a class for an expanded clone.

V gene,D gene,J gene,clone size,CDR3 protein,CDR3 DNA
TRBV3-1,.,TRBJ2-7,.,CASSQDGTASYEQYF,TGTGCCAGCAGCCAAGATGGGACGGCATCCTACGAGCAGTACTTC
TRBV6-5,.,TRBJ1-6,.,CASSYSRGPNSPLHF,TGTGCCAGCAGTTACTCGAGGGGACCTAATTCACCCCTCCACTTT
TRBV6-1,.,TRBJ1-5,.,CASSDWGDDQPQHF,TGTGCCAGCAGTGATTGGGGGGATGATCAGCCCCAGCATTTT
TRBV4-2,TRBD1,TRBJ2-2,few,CASSQRTGMSSNTGELFF,TGTGCCAGCAGCCAGCGGACAGGGATGAGTTCGAACACCGGGGAGCTGTTTTTT
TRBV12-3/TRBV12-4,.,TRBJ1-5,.,CASSTGGNQPQHF,TGTGCCAGCAGCACAGGCGGCAATCAGCCCCAGCATTTT
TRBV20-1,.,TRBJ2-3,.,CSARDGSGLTDTQYF,TGCAGTGCTAGAGATGGGAGCGGACTCACAGATACGCAGTATTTT
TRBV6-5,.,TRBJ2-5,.,CASTTPGGETQYF,TGTGCCAGCACCACCCCCGGCGGGGAGACCCAGTACTTC
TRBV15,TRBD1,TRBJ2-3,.,CATSRDTGGANTQYF,TGTGCCACCAGCAGAGATACAGGGGGCGCAAATACGCAGTATTTT
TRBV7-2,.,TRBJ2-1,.,CASSLGRAGYNEQFF,TGTGCCAGCAGCTTAGGCCGTGCCGGCTACAATGAGCAGTTCTTC
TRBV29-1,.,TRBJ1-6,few,CSVAQGPNSPLHF,TGCAGCGTTGCTCAGGGGCCGAATTCACCCCTCCACTTT
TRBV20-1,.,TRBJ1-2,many,CSASLSDYGYTF,TGCAGTGCTAGTCTATCGGACTATGGCTACACCTTC
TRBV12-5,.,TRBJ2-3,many,CASGLVTGPGTDTQYF,TGTGCTAGTGGTTTGGTAACGGGACCGGGGACAGATACGCAGTATTTT
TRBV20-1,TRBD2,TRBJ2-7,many,CSAAPGLKSYEQYF,TGCAGTGCGGCCCCGGGACTAAAGTCCTACGAGCAGTACTTC
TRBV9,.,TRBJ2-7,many,CASRINSPTDF,TGTGCCAGCAGGATAAACTCCCCGACTGACTTC
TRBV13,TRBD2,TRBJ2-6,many,CASSLRREGPPGANVLTF,TGTGCCAGCAGCTTAAGGCGGGAGGGTCCGCCGGGGGCCAACGTCCTGACTTTC
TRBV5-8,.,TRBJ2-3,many,CASSLSHRTDTQYF,TGTGCCAGCAGCTTGTCACACCGCACAGATACGCAGTATTTT
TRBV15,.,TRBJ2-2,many,CATSRDLSGLNSGELFF,TGTGCCACCAGCAGAGATCTATCTGGCCTAAATTCCGGGGAGCTGTTTTTT
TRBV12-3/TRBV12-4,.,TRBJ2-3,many,CASLRSDTQYF,TGTGCCAGCCTCAGATCAGATACGCAGTATTTT
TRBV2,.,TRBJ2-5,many,CASSEALETQYF,TGTGCCAGCAGTGAAGCGCTTGAGACCCAGTACTTC
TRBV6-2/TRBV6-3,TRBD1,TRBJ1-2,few,CASTYNRDRAQYGYTF,TGTGCCAGCACCTACAACCGGGACAGGGCCCAATATGGCTACACCTTC
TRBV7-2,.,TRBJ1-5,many,CASSPPGRPWDQPQHF,TGTGCCAGCAGCCCTCCGGGACGCCCATGGGATCAGCCCCAGCATTTT
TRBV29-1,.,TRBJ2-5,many,CSVQIGRGGGETQYF,TGCAGCGTTCAGATTGGCAGGGGGGGCGGAGAGACCCAGTACTTC
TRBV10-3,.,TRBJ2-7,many,CAISESWQAYEQYF,TGTGCCATCAGTGAGTCGTGGCAGGCCTACGAGCAGTACTTC
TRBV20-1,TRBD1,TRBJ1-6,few,CSARAGQGPGSYNSPLHF,TGCAGTGCTAGAGCCGGACAGGGGCCGGGATCCTATAATTCACCCCTCCACTTT
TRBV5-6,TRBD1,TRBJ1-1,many,CASSWDRGTEAFF,TGTGCCAGCAGCTGGGACAGAGGCACTGAAGCTTTCTTT
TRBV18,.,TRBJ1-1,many,CASSGGGDTEAFF,TGTGCCAGCTCAGGAGGGGGAGACACTGAAGCTTTCTTT
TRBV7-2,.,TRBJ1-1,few,CASSLGGTFLNTEAFF,TGTGCCAGCAGCTTAGGGGGGACCTTCCTGAACACTGAAGCTTTCTTT
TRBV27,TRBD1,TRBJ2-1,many,CASSNRDRLNFWGLNEQFF,TGTGCCAGCAGTAACCGGGACAGGTTGAATTTTTGGGGGTTGAATGAGCAGTTCTTC
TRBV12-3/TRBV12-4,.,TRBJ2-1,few,CASSFSSHEQFF,TGTGCCAGCAGTTTCTCTAGCCATGAGCAGTTCTTC
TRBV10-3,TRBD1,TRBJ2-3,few,CAIFGGQGNTDTQYF,TGTGCCATCTTTGGTGGACAGGGAAACACAGATACGCAGTATTTT
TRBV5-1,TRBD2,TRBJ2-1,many,CASTAESGTSNNEQFF,TGCGCCAGCACCGCTGAAAGCGGGACTTCTAACAATGAGCAGTTCTTC
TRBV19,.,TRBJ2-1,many,CASSIGGREQFF,TGTGCCAGTAGTATCGGGGGGCGTGAGCAGTTCTTC
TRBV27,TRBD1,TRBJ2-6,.,CASSLRGQHLVSGANVLTF,TGTGCCAGCAGTTTAAGGGGACAGCACCTAGTTTCTGGGGCCAACGTCCTGACTTTC
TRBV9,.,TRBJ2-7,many,CASSVGPASEQYF,TGTGCCAGCAGCGTGGGCCCCGCGAGCGAGCAGTACTTC
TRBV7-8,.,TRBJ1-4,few,CASSPQNEKLFF,TGTGCCAGCAGCCCTCAAAATGAAAAACTGTTTTTT
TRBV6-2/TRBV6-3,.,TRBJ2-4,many,CASSSRDTKNIQYF,TGTGCCAGCAGTTCCCGGGACACCAAAAACATTCAGTACTTC
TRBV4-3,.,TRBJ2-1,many,CASSQDWGTGSDEQFF,TGCGCCAGCAGCCAAGATTGGGGCACAGGGTCCGATGAGCAGTTCTTC
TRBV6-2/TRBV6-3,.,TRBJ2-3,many,CASSSGRAVTDTQYF,TGTGCCAGCAGCTCCGGGAGAGCGGTCACAGATACGCAGTATTTT
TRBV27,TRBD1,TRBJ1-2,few,CASSLPDRGQYYGYTF,TGTGCCAGCAGTTTACCCGACAGGGGGCAGTACTATGGCTACACCTTC
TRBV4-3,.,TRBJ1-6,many,CASSQALSGLNSPLHF,TGCGCCAGCAGCCAAGCGCTCTCAGGCCTTAATTCACCCCTCCACTTT
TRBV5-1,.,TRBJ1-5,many,CASSLDGAQPQHF,TGCGCCAGCAGCTTGGACGGGGCCCAGCCCCAGCATTTT
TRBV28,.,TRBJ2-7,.,CASSLEGSHEQYF,TGTGCCAGCAGTTTGGAGGGATCCCACGAGCAGTACTTC
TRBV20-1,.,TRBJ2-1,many,CSARRTNEQFF,TGCAGTGCTAGACGTACTAATGAGCAGTTCTTC
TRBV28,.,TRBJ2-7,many,CASSLPGSSYEQYF,TGTGCCAGCAGTTTACCGGGAAGCTCCTACGAGCAGTACTTC
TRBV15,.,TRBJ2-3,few,CATTGTIAPDTQYF,TGTGCCACCACCGGGACAATCGCCCCAGATACGCAGTATTTT
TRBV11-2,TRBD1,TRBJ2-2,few,CASSAQYRDRGELFF,TGTGCCAGCAGCGCTCAATACCGGGACAGGGGGGAGCTGTTTTTT
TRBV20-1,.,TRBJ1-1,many,CSARVTRGTEAFF,TGCAGTGCTAGGGTCACGAGGGGGACTGAAGCTTTCTTT
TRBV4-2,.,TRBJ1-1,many,CASSQGGAGNEAFF,TGTGCCAGCAGCCAAGGGGGGGCCGGGAATGAAGCTTTCTTT
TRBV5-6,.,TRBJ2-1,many,CASSLDRSRGGEQFF,TGTGCCAGCAGCTTGGACCGGTCCAGGGGAGGTGAGCAGTTCTTC
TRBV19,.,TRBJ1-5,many,CASTPGRWGEQPQHF,TGTGCCAGTACCCCAGGCAGGTGGGGGGAACAGCCCCAGCATTTT
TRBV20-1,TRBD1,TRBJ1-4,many,CSAAPGQSNEKLFF,TGCAGTGCTGCGCCGGGACAGTCTAATGAAAAACTGTTTTTT
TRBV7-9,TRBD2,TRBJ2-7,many,CASSPAASGTPYEQYF,TGTGCCAGCAGCCCGGCCGCTAGCGGGACCCCCTACGAGCAGTACTTC
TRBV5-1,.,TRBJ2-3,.,CASSLAYKVTDTQYF,TGCGCCAGCAGCTTGGCTTACAAAGTCACAGATACGCAGTATTTT
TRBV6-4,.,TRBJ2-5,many,CASSDSTGGETQYF,TGTGCCAGCAGTGACTCGACCGGGGGAGAGACCCAGTACTTC
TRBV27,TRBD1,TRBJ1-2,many,CASSPGQGSYYGYTF,TGTGCCAGCAGCCCCGGACAGGGTAGCTACTATGGCTACACCTTC